This T cell receptor (beta chain) came from a study of blood T cells in healthy people across ages (dated by TCRdb to 2013 to 2016). Study-level background: In model experiments, roughly one uniquely barcoded TCR beta cDNA molecule per two T cells was captured by template switching. To track age-related changes in TCR beta repertoire diversity, the study relied on deep sequencing normalized with unique cDNA molecular identifiers. The donors were split into four age groups: young (average 16 years), middle-aged (around 40), aged (about 62) and long-lived (under 90). To avoid experimental bias, donors of different ages were spread randomly across the sequencing lanes. For two donors (one aged 18 to 29 and one aged 80 or older), the study analyzed two additional independent replicas of 1 million unique cDNA reads from the same blood draw. What the work shows at the level of the full study, not this receptor alone: Estimates of total diversity based on one million sequenced T cells were regarded as lower bounds and as underestimates. The percentage of naive T cells measured by flow cytometry correlated strongly with observed TCR beta diversity. Since profiling was done on bulk unsorted PBMCs, naive and antigen-experienced compartments could not be conclusively compared. Observed TCR beta diversity per million T cells fell roughly linearly with age, and a significant reduction was already apparent by age about 36. Compared with the aged group, the long-lived group had more naive CD4+ T cells, fewer expanded clones and increased TCR diversity, suggesting age selection. Because the CMV infection status of the donors was unknown, age-related changes in expanded clonotypes may potentially have been confounded.

Donors were roughly 40 systemically healthy Caucasian individuals from Russia aged 6 to 90 years. Each donor gave ten milliliters of peripheral blood, drawn into EDTA-treated Vacutainer tubes. Ficoll-Paque density-gradient centrifugation was used to isolate PBMCs, with at least 7 million per sample. Trizol reagent was used to extract total RNA from the PBMCs, yielding at least 5.5 micrograms per sample. For every donor, flow cytometry on a PBMC aliquot measured the percentage of naive CD45RAhigh/CD27high T cells. The library was prepared using 5' RACE. TCRdb lists the instrument as Illumina HiSeq 2500. A second PCR of about 6 to 12 cycles was run with a J-beta primer mix and a sample-barcoded 5' primer. A template-switch 5' adaptor carrying 12 random nucleotides introduced a unique molecular identifier onto each TCR beta cDNA molecule. Each sample yielded at least 3 million CDR3-containing paired-end reads. The Mint cDNA synthesis kit, primed by a TRBC-specific oligonucleotide, was used to synthesize first-strand cDNA from all RNA. Following uracil-DNA glycosylase treatment, all cDNA underwent a first 18-cycle PCR with the universal primers M1SS and BC2_uni_R. The study's processing was this. For normalization, 1 million high-quality reads were randomly selected from each sample, with every read carrying a distinct molecular identifier. Instead of being binned into consensus sequences, reads that shared molecular identifiers were thrown out. MiTCR, set to a Q25 quality threshold and the strictest error-elimination algorithm, was used for CDR3 identification, clonotype clustering and error correction. Lower-bound total TCR beta diversity was estimated with a nonparametric unseen species model using Euler transformation. TCRdb reprocessing: public reads trimmed at Q25 with fastp, clones called with MiXCR, in-frame beta chains kept. All rows with the same CDR3 protein become a single entry with the most common DNA and genes. None of the V and J calls come from the authors' own analysis; TCRdb made them. Across this sample there are around 900,000 distinct CDR3 sequences, with roughly half seen only once. About 20% of the sample is taken by the ten largest.

The germline V gene sets CDR1 to MNHNS and CDR2 to SASEGT. The CDR3 measures 16 amino acids from cysteine to phenylalanine. The DNA shown is the 48-base CDR3, in frame from base 1. Trimming at the junction amounts to 0 bases on V and 4 bases on J, and the germline ends lie 14 bases apart. In the case of this clonotype: No antigen is known for it. Per-nucleotide qualities are absent, and no much larger clonotype sits a single base away.

The clonotype was recovered from a woman aged 55-70 years in good health. The chain uses TRBV6-1 and TRBJ2-3, and perhaps TRBD2 as D gene, on 7 matching bases. Sequenced: blood. The CDR3 region reads CASSEAVGGGSDTQYF. The DNA sequence is given as TGTGCCAGCAGTGAAGCGGTGGGAGGGGGTTCAGATACGCAGTATTTT.